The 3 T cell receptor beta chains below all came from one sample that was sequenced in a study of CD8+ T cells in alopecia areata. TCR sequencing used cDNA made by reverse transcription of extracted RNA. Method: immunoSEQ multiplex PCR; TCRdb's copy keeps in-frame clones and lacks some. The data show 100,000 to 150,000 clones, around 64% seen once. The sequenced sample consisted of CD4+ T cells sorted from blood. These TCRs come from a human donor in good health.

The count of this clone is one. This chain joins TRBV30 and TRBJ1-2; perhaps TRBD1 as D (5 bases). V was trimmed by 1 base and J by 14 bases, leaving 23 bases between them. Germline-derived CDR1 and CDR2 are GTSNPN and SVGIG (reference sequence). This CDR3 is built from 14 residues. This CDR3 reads CAWSGSWGRYFGTF. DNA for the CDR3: TGTGCCTGGAGTGGTAGCTGGGGACGGTATTTTGGGACCTTC.

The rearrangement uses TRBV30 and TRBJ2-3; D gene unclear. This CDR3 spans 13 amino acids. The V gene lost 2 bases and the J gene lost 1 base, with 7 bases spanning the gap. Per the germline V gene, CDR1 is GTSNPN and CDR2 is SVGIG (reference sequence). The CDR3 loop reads CAWSSQRTDTQYF. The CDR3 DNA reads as TGTGCCTGGAGTAGCCAGCGCACAGATACGCAGTATTTT.

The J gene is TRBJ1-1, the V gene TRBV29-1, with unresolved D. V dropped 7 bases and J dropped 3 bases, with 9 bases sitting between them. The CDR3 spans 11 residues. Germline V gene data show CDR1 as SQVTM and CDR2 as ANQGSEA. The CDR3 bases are TGCAGCGCATATGGGCACACTGAAGCTTTCTTT. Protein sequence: CSAYGHTEAFF.